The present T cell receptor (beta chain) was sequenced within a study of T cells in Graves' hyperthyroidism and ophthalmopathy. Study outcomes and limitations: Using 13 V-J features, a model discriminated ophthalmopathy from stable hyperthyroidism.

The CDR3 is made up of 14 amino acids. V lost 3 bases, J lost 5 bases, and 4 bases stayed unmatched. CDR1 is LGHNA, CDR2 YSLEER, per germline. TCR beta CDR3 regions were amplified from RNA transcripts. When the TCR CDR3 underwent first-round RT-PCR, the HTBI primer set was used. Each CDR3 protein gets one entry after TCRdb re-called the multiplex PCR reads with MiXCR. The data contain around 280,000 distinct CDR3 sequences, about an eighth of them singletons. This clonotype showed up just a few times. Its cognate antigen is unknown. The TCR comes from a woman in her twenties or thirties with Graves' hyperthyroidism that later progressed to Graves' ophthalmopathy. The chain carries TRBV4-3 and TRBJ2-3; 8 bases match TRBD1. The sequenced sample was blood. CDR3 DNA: TGCGCCAGCAGCCACGGACAGGGTGTAGATACGCAGTATTTT. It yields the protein CASSHGQGVDTQYF.